Listed below are T cell receptor beta chains from one sample, sequenced in a study of post-analysis software for immune sequencing data. TCRdb processed the PCR reads anew with MiXCR; each CDR3 protein has one entry. In the table there are hundreds of thousands of distinct CDR3 sequences, roughly 45% of which are singletons. Sequenced: blood. The receptors derive from a girl aged 10 to 17 with multiple sclerosis. Each CDR3 is given with its conserved first and last residue. The order of the fields is V gene, J gene, clone size, D gene, CDR3 protein, CDR3 DNA. The D gene is left open where the match is weak. Size is omitted from some rows. Given values are once, few, many or a class for expanded clones.

TRBV20-1	TRBJ2-1	few	TRBD2	CSARVSSGSLPYNEQFF	TGCAGTGCTAGAGTGTCTAGCGGGAGCTTGCCCTACAATGAGCAGTTCTTC
TRBV15	TRBJ1-5	.	.	CATSRAQAGQPQHF	TGTGCCACCAGCAGAGCACAGGCTGGTCAGCCCCAGCATTTT
TRBV30	TRBJ2-1	.	TRBD2	CAWSVQVGGNPFF	TGTGCCTGGAGTGTACAAGTCGGGGGGAATCCGTTCTTC
TRBV24-1	TRBJ2-1	few	TRBD1	CATSEGGQVNEQFF	TGTGCCACCAGTGAGGGGGGACAGGTCAATGAGCAGTTCTTC
TRBV7-2	TRBJ2-1	.	.	CASSPPGSGNEQFF	TGTGCCAGCAGCCCTCCCGGGAGCGGGAATGAGCAGTTCTTC
TRBV28	TRBJ2-1	.	.	CASSLSLRPRGGRPYEQFF	TGTGCCAGCAGTTTAAGTCTTAGGCCAAGGGGGGGCCGCCCCTACGAGCAGTTCTTC
TRBV7-6	TRBJ2-5	.	.	CASSPMGSGTLGETQYF	TGTGCAAGCAGCCCTATGGGGTCCGGGACCCTGGGAGAGACCCAGTACTTC
TRBV27	TRBJ2-7	.	TRBD1	CASSLRDRGRGESYEQYF	TGTGCCAGCAGCCTTAGGGACAGGGGGCGAGGTGAGAGTTACGAGCAGTACTTC
TRBV5-1	TRBJ2-3	.	.	CASSPDGTTITDTQYF	TGCGCCAGCAGCCCCGACGGGACAACAATCACAGATACGCAGTATTTT
TRBV5-1	TRBJ2-3	.	TRBD2	CASSIDGLGVEDTQYF	TGCGCCAGCAGCATTGACGGACTAGGTGTGGAAGATACGCAGTATTTT
TRBV7-3	TRBJ1-1	.	TRBD1	CASSRRTGVNTTEAFF	TGTGCCAGCAGCCGTCGGACAGGGGTAAATACCACTGAAGCTTTCTTT
TRBV5-1	TRBJ2-3	few	TRBD2	CASSLGRDYRSAQYF	TGCGCCAGCAGCTTGGGAAGGGACTATAGGTCCGCGCAGTATTTT
TRBV4-1	TRBJ2-1	.	.	CASSQGIVSYNEQFF	TGCGCCAGCAGCCAAGGTATAGTGTCCTACAATGAGCAGTTCTTC
TRBV14	TRBJ2-2	.	.	CASSQLEISGELFF	TGTGCCAGCAGCCAACTAGAGATCAGCGGGGAGCTGTTTTTT
TRBV7-9	TRBJ2-3	few	.	CASSERAARTQYF	TGTGCCAGCAGCGAGAGGGCAGCTAGGACGCAGTATTTT
TRBV20-1	TRBJ2-7	few	.	CSARSGASYEQYF	TGCAGTGCTAGGAGCGGCGCCTCCTACGAGCAGTACTTC
TRBV20-1	TRBJ1-2	.	.	CSARAQGMFEGYTF	TGCAGTGCCCGCGCACAGGGTATGTTTGAAGGCTACACCTTC
TRBV7-7	TRBJ2-3	.	.	CASSAAGGVTDTQYF	TGTGCTAGCAGTGCGGCAGGGGGGGTGACAGATACGCAGTATTTT
TRBV5-5	TRBJ2-3	.	.	CASSLREPQERTDTQYF	TGTGCCAGCAGCTTGCGGGAACCCCAGGAGCGCACAGATACGCAGTATTTT
TRBV12-3/TRBV12-4	TRBJ2-5	.	TRBD2	CASAWGLAGGREQYF	TGTGCCAGCGCCTGGGGGCTAGCGGGAGGGAGGGAGCAGTACTTC